This T cell receptor beta chain was recovered during a study of regulatory T cells in long-lasting Graves disease. Time point reported: newly diagnosed GD, antithyroid drugs for less than 3 months. TCR sequences were obtained from RNA taken from PBMCs. The authors built TCR beta libraries using iRepertoire HTBI primers and Arm-PCR of CDR3 regions. MiXCR, run by TCRdb on the multiplex PCR reads, gives a single entry per CDR3 protein. Of 360,000 or so distinct CDR3 sequences listed, about a sixth are singletons. This clonotype was counted a few times. The same sample was also used in a study of T cells in Graves' hyperthyroidism and ophthalmopathy.

The sequencing here drew on peripheral blood mononuclear cells (PBMCs), taken at new diagnosis, from a patient treated with antithyroid drugs. The source is a woman aged 18-29 years with Graves disease.

CDR3 DNA sequence: TGTGCCAGCAGTTTACACTCCGGGACAGGGTATTACGAGCAGTACTTC. It specifies CASSLHSGTGYYEQYF. The chain is built from TRBV28 and TRBJ2-7, with TRBD1 identical over 9 bases. This CDR3 has 16 residues. Looked up from germline, CDR1 is MDHEN and CDR2 is SYDVKM. The trim removed 2 bases at V and 4 bases at J, leaving 9 bases unmatched.